This T cell receptor beta chain was recovered during a study of blood T cells in healthy people across ages. Whole-study results and caveats: Naive T cell percentage showed a strong correlation with the diversity of TCR beta.

The second PCR ran about 6 to 12 cycles with a sample-barcoded 5' primer and J-beta primers. TCRdb analysed the 5' RACE reads with MiXCR anew, one entry per CDR3 protein. In the table there are about 670,000 distinct CDR3 sequences, under 65% of which are singletons. This CDR3 region has 18 residues. Points on this clonotype: Its antigen is as yet unknown.

The rearrangement uses TRBV12-3 or TRBV12-4 and TRBJ2-4; TRBD1 matches at 7 bases. Judging by the DNA end, TRBJ2-7 fits better; the J call may be wrong. Sequencing was performed on blood. The sequence was obtained from an elderly woman in good health. Here the CDR3 reads CASSQGGQTLKITYEQYF. Written as DNA, the CDR3 is TGTGCCAGCAGCCAAGGGGGACAGACTTTAAAAATAACCTACGAGCAGTACTTC.